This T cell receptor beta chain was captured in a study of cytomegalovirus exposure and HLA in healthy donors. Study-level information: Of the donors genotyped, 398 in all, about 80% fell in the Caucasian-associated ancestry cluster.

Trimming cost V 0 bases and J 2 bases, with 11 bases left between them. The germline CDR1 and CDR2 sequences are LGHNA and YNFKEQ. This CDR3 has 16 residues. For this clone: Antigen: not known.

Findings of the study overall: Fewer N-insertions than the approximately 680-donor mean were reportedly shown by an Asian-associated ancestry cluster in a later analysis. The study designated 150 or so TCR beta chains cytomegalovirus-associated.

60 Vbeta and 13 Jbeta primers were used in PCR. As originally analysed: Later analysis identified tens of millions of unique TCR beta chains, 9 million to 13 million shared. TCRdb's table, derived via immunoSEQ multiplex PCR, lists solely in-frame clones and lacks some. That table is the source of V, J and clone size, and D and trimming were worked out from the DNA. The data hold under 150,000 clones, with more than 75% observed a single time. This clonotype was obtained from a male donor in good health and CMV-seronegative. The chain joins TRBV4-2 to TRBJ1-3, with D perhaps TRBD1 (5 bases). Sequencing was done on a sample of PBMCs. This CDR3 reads CASSQDLRGTGNTIYF. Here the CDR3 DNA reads TGTGCCAGCAGCCAAGATTTAAGGGGAACTGGAAACACCATATATTTT.